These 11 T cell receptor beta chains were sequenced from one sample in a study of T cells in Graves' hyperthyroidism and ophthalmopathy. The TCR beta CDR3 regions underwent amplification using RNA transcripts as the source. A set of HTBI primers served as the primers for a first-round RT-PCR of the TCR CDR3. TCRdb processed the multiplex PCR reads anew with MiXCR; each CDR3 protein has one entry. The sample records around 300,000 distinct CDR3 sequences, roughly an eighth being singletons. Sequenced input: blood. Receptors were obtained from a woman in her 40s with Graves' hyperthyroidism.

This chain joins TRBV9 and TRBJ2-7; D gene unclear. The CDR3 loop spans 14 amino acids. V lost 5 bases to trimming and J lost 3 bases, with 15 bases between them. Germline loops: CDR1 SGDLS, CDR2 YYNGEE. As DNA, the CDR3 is TGTGCCAGCAGTGCAGTGGCTCTCGACTACGAGCAGTACTTC. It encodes CASSAVALDYEQYF.

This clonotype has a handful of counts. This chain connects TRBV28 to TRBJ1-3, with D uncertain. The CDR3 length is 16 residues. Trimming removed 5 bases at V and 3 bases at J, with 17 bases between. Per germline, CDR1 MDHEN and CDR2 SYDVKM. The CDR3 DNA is TGTGCCAGCAGTGAGCAGACACAACCAGGTGGAAACACCATATATTTT. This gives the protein CASSEQTQPGGNTIYF.

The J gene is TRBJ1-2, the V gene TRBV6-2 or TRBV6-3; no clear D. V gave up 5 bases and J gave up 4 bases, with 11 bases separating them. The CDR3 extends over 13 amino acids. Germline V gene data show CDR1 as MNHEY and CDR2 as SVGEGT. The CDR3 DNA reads TGTGCCAGCAGTACCCCAACCAGCTATGGCTACACCTTC. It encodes CASSTPTSYGYTF.

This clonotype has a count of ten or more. The CDR3 DNA is TGTGCCAGCAGTGAGTGGGACAGGGTGGAGGAGACCCAGTACTTC. The encoded protein is CASSEWDRVEETQYF. This chain links TRBV12-3 or TRBV12-4 with TRBJ2-5; 9 nucleotides agree with TRBD1. The J segment lost 5 bases and the V segment lost 5 bases, leaving 9 bases of the junction unmatched. There are 15 residues in the CDR3.

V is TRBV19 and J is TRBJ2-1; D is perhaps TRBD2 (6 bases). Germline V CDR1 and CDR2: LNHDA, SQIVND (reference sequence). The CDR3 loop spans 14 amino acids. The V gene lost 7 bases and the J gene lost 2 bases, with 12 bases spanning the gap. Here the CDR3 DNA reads TGTGCCAGTAATTTGGGACTGGCCTACAATGAGCAGTTCTTC. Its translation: CASNLGLAYNEQFF.

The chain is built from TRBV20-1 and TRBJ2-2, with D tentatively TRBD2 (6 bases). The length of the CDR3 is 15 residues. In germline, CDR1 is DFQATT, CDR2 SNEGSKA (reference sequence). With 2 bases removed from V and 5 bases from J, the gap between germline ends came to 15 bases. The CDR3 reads CSARSTTLATGELFF. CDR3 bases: TGCAGTGCTAGATCCACGACTCTAGCGACCGGGGAGCTGTTTTTT.

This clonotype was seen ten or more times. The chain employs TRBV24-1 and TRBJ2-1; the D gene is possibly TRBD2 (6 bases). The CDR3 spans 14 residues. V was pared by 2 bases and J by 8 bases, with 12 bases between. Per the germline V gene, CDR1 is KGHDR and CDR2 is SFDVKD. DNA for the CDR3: TGTGCCACCAGTGATTCCCGACTAGGTGATGAGCAGTTCTTC. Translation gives CATSDSRLGDEQFF.

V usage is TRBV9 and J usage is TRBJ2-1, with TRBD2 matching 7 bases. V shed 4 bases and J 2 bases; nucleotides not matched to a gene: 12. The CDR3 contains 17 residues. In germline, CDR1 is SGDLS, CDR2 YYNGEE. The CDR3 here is CASSPRVGGEAYNEQFF. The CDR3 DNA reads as TGTGCCAGCAGCCCCCGGGTTGGGGGGGAGGCCTACAATGAGCAGTTCTTC. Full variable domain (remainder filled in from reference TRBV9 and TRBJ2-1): DSGVTQTPKHLITATGQRVTLRCSPRSGDLSVYWYQQSLDQGLQFLIQYYNGEERAKGNILERFSAQQFPDLHSELNLSSLELGDSALYFCASSPRVGGEAYNEQFFGPGTRLTVL.

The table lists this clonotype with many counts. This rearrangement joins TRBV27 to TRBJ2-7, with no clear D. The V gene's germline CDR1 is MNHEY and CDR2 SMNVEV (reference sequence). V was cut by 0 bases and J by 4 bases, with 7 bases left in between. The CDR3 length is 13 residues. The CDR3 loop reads CASSLSAFYEQYF. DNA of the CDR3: TGTGCCAGCAGTTTATCCGCCTTTTACGAGCAGTACTTC.

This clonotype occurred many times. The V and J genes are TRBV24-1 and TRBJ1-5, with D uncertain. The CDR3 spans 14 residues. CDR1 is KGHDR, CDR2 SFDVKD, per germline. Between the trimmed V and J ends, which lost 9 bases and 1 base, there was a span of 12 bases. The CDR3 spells CATRGEGSNQPQHF. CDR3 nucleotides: TGTGCCACCCGGGGAGAGGGAAGCAATCAGCCCCAGCATTTT.

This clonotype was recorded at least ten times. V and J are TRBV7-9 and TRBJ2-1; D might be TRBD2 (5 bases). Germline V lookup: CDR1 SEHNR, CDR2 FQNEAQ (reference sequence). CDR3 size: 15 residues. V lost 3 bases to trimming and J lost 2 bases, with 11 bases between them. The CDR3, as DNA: TGTGCCAGCAGCTTCCACTTCGGGACCTACAATGAGCAGTTCTTC. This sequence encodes CASSFHFGTYNEQFF.